The 10 T cell receptor beta chains listed next were all sequenced from one sample in a study of CD8 T cells in ankylosing spondylitis. Regarding the study as a whole: It appeared that ankylosing spondylitis blood was characterized by a TCR beta motif of several highly homologous variants.

Their antigen targets remain unknown. TCRdb re-derived calls from the 5' RACE reads in MiXCR, one entry per CDR3 protein. The sample lists roughly 670,000 distinct CDR3 sequences; around 20% were seen once. Source material: blood, either unsorted or a sorted T cell fraction (not recorded which). The receptor source for this set is a male donor with ankylosing spondylitis.

This clonotype has a count of ten or more. One junction end disagrees with the germline gene, perhaps due to a read error. J is TRBJ2-5 and V is TRBV3-1; the match to TRBD2 covers 9 bases. The CDR3 extends over 12 amino acids. Germline assignment: CDR1 LGHDT and CDR2 YNNKEL (reference sequence). CDR3 nucleotide sequence: TGTGCCAGCAGCCAGGCCAGCGGGGGGACTTCCTTC. Translation: CASSQASGGTSF.

This clonotype has a handful of counts. The rearrangement links TRBV12-3 or TRBV12-4 to TRBJ1-5, with unresolved D. Trimming cost V 6 bases and J 3 bases, with 12 bases left between them. CDR3 length: 14 amino acids. CDR3 residues: CASRTVGNNQPQHF. The CDR3 nucleotides read TGTGCCAGCAGGACGGTTGGGAACAATCAGCCCCAGCATTTT.

V usage is TRBV7-2 and J usage is TRBJ2-1, with D perhaps TRBD2 (5 bases). This CDR3 spans 16 amino acids. V was shortened by 0 bases and J by 2 bases, with 11 bases between the two germline ends. CDR1 is SGHTA, CDR2 FQGNSA, per germline. The CDR3 coding sequence is TGTGCCAGCAGCTTAGCCGGGGTGGGCACCTACAATGAGCAGTTCTTC. This sequence encodes CASSLAGVGTYNEQFF.

This clonotype was detected only a few times. The V gene is TRBV12-3 or TRBV12-4, the J gene TRBJ2-7; 10 bases are shared with TRBD2. The J segment lost 2 bases and the V segment lost 4 bases, leaving 2 bases of the junction unmatched. The CDR3 consists of 14 residues. In DNA, the CDR3 is TGTGCCAGCAGTTCGAGCGGGAGGGCCTACGAGCAGTACTTC. The encoded protein is CASSSSGRAYEQYF.

The chain carries TRBV11-2 and TRBJ2-5; D unresolved. Trimming shortened V by 4 bases and J by 4 bases, and 16 bases separated the two germline ends. CDR3 length: 15 amino acids. Germline CDR1 SGHAT, CDR2 FQNNGV. CDR3 in amino acids: CASSWGQQVRETQYF. The CDR3 region has the DNA TGTGCCAGCAGCTGGGGTCAGCAGGTCAGAGAGACCCAGTACTTC.

In its sample, this clonotype was seen a few times. The chain couples TRBV20-1 to TRBJ2-1, with 7 bases matching TRBD1. The ends lost 3 bases at V and 10 bases at J; junction bases unmatched: 9. This CDR3 has 13 amino acids. The germline V gene encodes CDR1 DFQATT and CDR2 SNEGSKA (reference sequence). CDR3 sequence: CSASRTGPGEQFF. CDR3 DNA sequence: TGCAGTGCTAGCCGGACAGGCCCGGGGGAGCAGTTCTTC.

As to this clonotype: This sequence may be a read error, since a much larger clone differs from it by one base. The rearrangement uses TRBV27 and TRBJ2-7, with TRBD1 as a possible D gene (5 bases). This CDR3 spans 12 amino acids. Trimming removed 8 bases at V and 3 bases at J, with 11 bases between. Germline values: CDR1 MNHEY, CDR2 SMNVEV (reference sequence). CDR3 in DNA: TGTGCCAGCGGTTACGACAGCTACGAGCAGTACTTC. Translated: CASGYDSYEQYF.

The rearrangement uses TRBV7-9 and TRBJ1-2; D possibly corresponds to TRBD1 (6 bases). The CDR3 has 16 residues. Germline CDR1 SEHNR, CDR2 FQNEAQ (reference sequence). V lost 0 bases to trimming and J lost 4 bases, with 15 bases between them. CDR3 sequence reads: CASSLAEAGAFYGYTF. The CDR3 DNA follows: TGTGCCAGCAGCTTAGCGGAGGCAGGGGCCTTCTATGGCTACACCTTC.

This clonotype appeared a few times. V and J are TRBV12-3 or TRBV12-4 and TRBJ1-4, with 10 positions matching TRBD1. V shed 6 bases, J shed 7 bases, and the junction held 8 bases outside the gene matches. CDR3 length: 15 amino acids. The CDR3 sequence is CASSPWGQGIEKLFF. As DNA, the CDR3 is TGTGCCAGCAGCCCGTGGGGACAGGGGATTGAAAAACTGTTTTTT.

V gene TRBV7-8 combines with J gene TRBJ1-2; no clear D. Per the germline V gene, CDR1 is SGHVS and CDR2 is FQNEAQ. The CDR3 runs 17 residues. The V gene lost 1 base and the J gene lost 0 bases, with 15 bases spanning the gap. CDR3: CASSLEVGGSTNYGYTF. DNA for the CDR3: TGTGCCAGCAGCTTAGAGGTCGGCGGCAGCACTAACTATGGCTACACCTTC.